This TCR beta chain was profiled in a study of cytomegalovirus exposure and HLA in healthy donors. Findings and caveats of the study: An analysis done earlier found most TCR beta V segments productive about 87% or about 30% of the time. Upon later analysis, TCR association rates were observed to vary by HLA locus, being highest for DRB1 and lowest for HLA-C.

Healthy people donating bone marrow made up the donors. To note about this clone: Its antigen is unknown.

PCR primers comprised 60 Vbeta and 13 Jbeta primers. The data were produced by immunoSEQ multiplex PCR, yet TCRdb's version contains in-frame clones alone and is incomplete. Among some 140,000 clones listed, about four fifths were seen once. Sequencing input: PBMCs. This receptor was obtained from a female donor in good health and CMV-seronegative.

CDR3 nucleotides: TGTGCCAGCTCACCCCGGACTAGCGGGGCCTACGAGCAGTACTTC. It yields the protein CASSPRTSGAYEQYF. This chain connects TRBV18 to TRBJ2-7; TRBD2 matches at 12 bases. CDR1 is KGHSH and CDR2 is LQKENI in the germline V gene. The trim removed 3 bases at V and 2 bases at J, leaving 2 bases unmatched. This CDR3 is built from 15 residues.